This T cell receptor beta chain was sequenced during a study of human T cells and chemical hapten exposure. Time point specified: pre-sensitization, week 0. Sample treatment: therapeutic diphenylcyclopropenone sensitization with weekly scalp DPC. Participating donors were patients with alopecia, aged 18 to 70 years, considered appropriate candidates for DPC. This clonotype has more than one count but fewer than ten. Using its own MiXCR run on the RACE reads, TCRdb lists one record per CDR3 protein. The data contain a few hundred thousand distinct CDR3 sequences, approximately 8.4% of them singletons. V was trimmed by 1 base and J by 12 bases, leaving 13 bases between them. Germline V lookup: CDR1 LGHNA, CDR2 YSLEER. The CDR3 spans 13 residues.

Sample: whole blood, taken in connection with sensitization to the hapten diphenylcyclopropenone (DPC). The TCR originated in a woman between 35 and 50 years old with alopecia areata. Some clones in this sample may be carry-over from other donors' samples. The chain has TRBV4-3 and TRBJ2-1; D is unresolved. The CDR3 sequence: CASSQVVSGVQFF. CDR3 sequence (DNA): TGCGCCAGCAGCCAAGTGGTATCGGGCGTGCAGTTCTTC.